These T cell receptor beta chains were read from a single sample in a study of shared clonotypes between healthy human individuals. Measured with immunoSEQ multiplex PCR; TCRdb has only the in-frame clones, and not every one. The sample has over a million clones, roughly 96% seen once; the top ten hold 0.95% to 1.5%. The sequenced sample consisted of naive CD4+ T cells sorted from blood. Receptor source: a man aged 30-40 years in good health. CDR3s include the opening cysteine and the closing phenylalanine or tryptophan. D genes are given only for firm matches. A clone size is listed for some rows: how often the clone was seen (once, few, many), or a class if it is expanded.

TRBV7-3	TRBD2	TRBJ2-3	-	TGTGCCAGCAGCCCCTCCCGGACTAGCGCGTTGACAGATACGCAGTATTTT	CASSPSRTSALTDTQYF
TRBV2	TRBD1	TRBJ2-3	-	TGTGCCAGCAAGGGGGCAGTAACAGATACGCAGTATTTT	CASKGAVTDTQYF
TRBV11-3	-	TRBJ1-1	-	TGTGCCAGCAGCCAGGGACGGATGAACACTGAAGCTTTCTTT	CASSQGRMNTEAFF
TRBV5-1	TRBD2	TRBJ2-1	-	TGCGCCAGCAGCCCGGGTTGGGGACTACATAATGAGCAGTTCTTC	CASSPGWGLHNEQFF
TRBV18	-	TRBJ2-5	-	TGTGCCAGCTCACAGTATTCGAGAGAGACCCAGTACTTC	CASSQYSRETQYF
TRBV6-1	TRBD1	TRBJ1-5	-	TGTGCCAGCAGTGCCGCGGGTACAGGGGGTGGTCAGCCCCAGCATTTT	CASSAAGTGGGQPQHF
TRBV7-2	TRBD2	TRBJ2-7	-	TGTGCCAGCGGCGGGACTAGCGGGCCCTACGAGCAGTACTTC	CASGGTSGPYEQYF
TRBV29-1	TRBD1	TRBJ2-1	-	TGCAGCGTAATGCGGGGGACAGGGGGCTGGAATGAGCAGTTCTTC	CSVMRGTGGWNEQFF
TRBV28	-	TRBJ1-2	-	TGTGCCAGCAGTTCCAGCGTCGGGGGTGTGGTCTATGGCTACACCTTC	CASSSSVGGVVYGYTF
TRBV7-6	-	TRBJ2-7	-	TGTGCCAGCAGCTTAGGTCGGCAGGGGTCGTACGAGCAGTACTTC	CASSLGRQGSYEQYF
TRBV7-2	-	TRBJ2-1	-	TGTGCCAGCAGCTCAAGCCGGGACCGCAGTGAGCAGTTCTTC	CASSSSRDRSEQFF
TRBV9	-	TRBJ1-3	few	TGTGCCAGCAGCCCCTCTGGAAACACCATATATTTT	CASSPSGNTIYF
TRBV7-2	TRBD1	TRBJ1-1	once	TGTGCCAGCAGCTTACACCCAGGGGGCAGGCCGAACACTGAAGCTTTCTTT	CASSLHPGGRPNTEAFF
TRBV21-1	-	TRBJ2-3	-	TGTGCCAGCAGCAAAGGTCGACGACAGGGGTTTCCCCTGCTCACAGATACGCAGTATTTT	CASSKGRRQGFPLLTDTQYF
TRBV25-1	-	TRBJ1-1	-	TGTGCCAGCATTGGCCTCGGGGGCCACACTGAAGCTTTCTTT	CASIGLGGHTEAFF
TRBV5-5	TRBD1	TRBJ1-5	-	TGTGCCAGCAGCTCCGGGACAGGGTATTATCAGCCCCAGCATTTT	CASSSGTGYYQPQHF
TRBV18	-	TRBJ2-1	-	TGTGCCAGCTCACCACCGATAGGTGGCAAAAAGGGCAATGAGCAGTTCTTC	CASSPPIGGKKGNEQFF
TRBV27	-	TRBJ2-7	-	TGTGCCAGCAGTTTGTGGGGGTCTAGGAGCTACGAGCAGTACTTC	CASSLWGSRSYEQYF
TRBV4-1	-	TRBJ2-2	-	TGCGCCAGCAGCCAAGAAAGGACATTTACCGGGGAGCTGTTTTTT	CASSQERTFTGELFF
TRBV7-9	-	TRBJ2-3	-	TGTGCCAGCAGCTCTCGACTAGTTACTAGCACAGATACGCAGTATTTT	CASSSRLVTSTDTQYF
TRBV28	-	TRBJ2-1	-	TGTGCCAGCGGGACGGAATACAATGAGCAGTTCTTC	CASGTEYNEQFF
TRBV5-1	-	TRBJ2-1	-	TGCGCCAGCAGCTTGTACATGGGTGGTGAGCAGTTCTTC	CASSLYMGGEQFF
TRBV5-1	-	TRBJ2-1	-	TGCGCCAGCAGCTTGAATGGGAATGAGCAGTTCTTC	CASSLNGNEQFF
TRBV9	-	TRBJ2-7	-	TGTGCCAGCAGCGCCCAGGGGCTAGCGGACTACGAGCAGTACTTC	CASSAQGLADYEQYF
TRBV29-1	TRBD2	TRBJ2-7	-	TGCAGCGCCAACTATGGCGGGGGGGACTACGAGCAGTACTTC	CSANYGGGDYEQYF
TRBV30	-	TRBJ1-5	-	TGTGCCTGGAGCGCTCTAAGTGGGCCCCAGCATTTT	CAWSALSGPQHF
TRBV9	-	TRBJ2-5	-	TGTGCCAGCAGCGTAGTCGGGGAAGAGACCCAGTACTTC	CASSVVGEETQYF
TRBV7-8	-	TRBJ2-1	-	TGTGCCAGCAGCTTAGCTGGGGAGCAGTTCTTC	CASSLAGEQFF
TRBV9	TRBD2	TRBJ2-1	-	TGTGCCAGCAGCGTAGACGGGGGGATTTCCTACAATGAGCAGTTCTTC	CASSVDGGISYNEQFF
TRBV30	TRBD1	TRBJ1-5	-	TGTGCCTGGAGCAGGGACAGGGGGCGGTCAACTTATCAGCCCCAGCATTTT	CAWSRDRGRSTYQPQHF
TRBV7-9	-	TRBJ1-4	-	TGTGCCAGCAGCCCCTGGGGCAGAGATGAAAAACTGTTTTTT	CASSPWGRDEKLFF
TRBV5-5	-	TRBJ2-3	-	TGTGCCAGCACCCTGCACCGACTAGGGGGCACAGATACGCAGTATTTT	CASTLHRLGGTDTQYF
TRBV18	-	TRBJ2-7	-	TGTGCCAGCTCACCAACCCCGGGAGCCCCCTACGAGCAGTACTTC	CASSPTPGAPYEQYF
TRBV18	-	TRBJ1-1	-	TGTGCCAGCTCAAGGGGGGGTACTGAAGCTTTCTTT	CASSRGGTEAFF
TRBV5-8	-	TRBJ2-7	-	TGTGCCAGCAGCTTGGCCCCTCTATTAGGGCTCTACGAGCAGTACTTC	CASSLAPLLGLYEQYF
TRBV25-1	TRBD2	TRBJ2-7	-	TGTGCCAGCAGTGCGTCTAGCGGGAGGCCAGGGTCCTACGAGCAGTACTTC	CASSASSGRPGSYEQYF
TRBV29-1	-	TRBJ2-3	-	TGCAGCGTTCGCCCAGGGGACGACACGCAGTATTTT	CSVRPGDDTQYF
TRBV5-1	TRBD1	TRBJ2-5	-	TGCGCCAGCAGCCAAGGGACAGGGAAAGAGACCCAGTACTTC	CASSQGTGKETQYF
TRBV27	TRBD1	TRBJ2-2	once	TGTGCCAGCAGTCCGACAGGGCGCGGGGAGCTGTTTTTT	CASSPTGRGELFF
TRBV27	-	TRBJ2-1	-	TGTGCCAGCAGTTTATCGCGGGCGCTCACCTACAATGGGCAGTTCTTC	CASSLSRALTYNGQFF